The 24 T cell receptor beta chains below were found in one sample sequenced in a study of cytomegalovirus exposure and HLA in healthy donors. The method was immunoSEQ multiplex PCR; TCRdb's version includes in-frame clones alone and lacks a portion of them. The table records tens of thousands of clones, roughly 96% of them present only once. Sequencing was performed on PBMCs. Receptor source: a woman between 18 and 29 years old in good health and CMV-seronegative.

The rearrangement uses TRBV28 and TRBJ2-1, with TRBD2 matching 10 bases. The CDR3 loop spans 14 amino acids. The V segment lost 4 bases and the J segment 8 bases; nucleotides outside the gene matches: 5. From germline, CDR1 is MDHEN and CDR2 SYDVKM. The CDR3 nucleotides are TGTGCCAGCAGTTACCCTAGCGGGGGCTATGAGCAGTTCTTC. Translation: CASSYPSGGYEQFF.

The gene calls are TRBV6-1 and TRBJ2-7, with 8 bases lining up with TRBD1. Looked up from germline, CDR1 is MNHNS and CDR2 is SASEGT. V gave up 6 bases and J gave up 3 bases; unmatched junction bases: 4. The CDR3 consists of 13 residues. The DNA of the CDR3 is TGTGCCAGCAGGGGGACAGGCGTCTACGAGCAGTACTTC. Translation: CASRGTGVYEQYF.

The chain employs TRBV5-4 and TRBJ2-6; 14 positions agree with TRBD2. The germline CDR1 and CDR2 sequences are SGHNT and YYREEE (reference sequence). There are 18 residues in the CDR3. V was clipped by 4 bases and J by 2 bases; unmatched bases: 5. The CDR3: CASSAGLAGVTGANVLTF. The CDR3 DNA follows: TGTGCCAGCAGCGCGGGACTAGCGGGAGTCACTGGGGCCAACGTCCTGACTTTC.

The J gene is TRBJ2-2, the V gene TRBV4-1, with D unclear. The CDR3 length is 14 residues. Germline lookup yields CDR1 MGHRA and CDR2 YSYEKL. Trimming removed 0 bases from V and 6 bases from J, with 8 bases in between. The CDR3 loop reads CASSQDQVAGELFF. The CDR3 bases are TGCGCCAGCAGCCAAGATCAGGTTGCCGGGGAGCTGTTTTTT.

The chain employs TRBV5-6 and TRBJ2-7; 7 bases are shared with TRBD1. The V gene end was trimmed by 6 bases and the J gene end by 2 bases; junction bases not matched to a gene: 11. The CDR3 consists of 15 residues. Germline V gene lookup returns CDR1 SGHDT and CDR2 YYEEEE. In nucleotides, the CDR3 is TGTGCCAGCACCCAAAGTGGGACAGTCGCCTACGAGCAGTACTTC. Its translation is CASTQSGTVAYEQYF.

The table lists this clone with a few counts. This sequence joins TRBV19 and TRBJ1-2; the D gene is possibly TRBD1 (6 bases). This CDR3 is 14 amino acids long. V lost 6 bases to trimming and J lost 4 bases, with 15 bases between them. From germline, CDR1 is LNHDA and CDR2 SQIVND (reference sequence). The CDR3, as DNA: TGTGCCAGTAGCCCCCACGACAGGAGCTATGGCTACACCTTC. Translating it yields CASSPHDRSYGYTF.

The V gene is TRBV6-4, the J gene TRBJ2-1; 10 nucleotides align to TRBD2. Germline CDR1 and CDR2: MRHNA and SNTAGT. Trimming removed 3 bases from V and 6 bases from J; junction bases left unmatched: 11. CDR3 length: 17 amino acids. The CDR3 nucleotides are TGTGCCAGCAGTGAAGCGACAGCGGGAGGGCCCATCAATGAGCAGTTCTTC. Protein product: CASSEATAGGPINEQFF.

The chain carries TRBV2 and TRBJ2-5, with 7 bases fitting TRBD1. In germline, CDR1 is SNHLY, CDR2 FYNNEI. The CDR3 is 13 amino acids. V lost 8 bases to trimming and J lost 2 bases; unmatched junction nucleotides: 5. The DNA for the CDR3 is TGTGCCAGCGGGACAGTCCAACAAGAGACCCAGTACTTC. Translated: CASGTVQQETQYF. Full variable domain (rest looked up from reference TRBV2 and TRBJ2-5): EPEVTQTPSHQVTQMGQEVILRCVPISNHLYFYWYRQILGQKVEFLVSFYNNEISEKSEIFDDQFSVERPDGSNFTLKIRSTKLEDSAMYFCASGTVQQETQYFGPGTRLLVL.

The V and J genes are TRBV19 and TRBJ2-5; 9 bases align to TRBD2. This CDR3 spans 15 amino acids. V dropped 6 bases and J dropped 5; count of bases not matched to a gene: 10. Germline CDR1 LNHDA, CDR2 SQIVND (reference sequence). CDR3 loop: CASSSSGAEFETQYF. CDR3 nucleotides: TGTGCCAGTAGCTCTAGCGGGGCCGAGTTTGAGACCCAGTACTTC.

This chain links TRBV6-4 with TRBJ2-5; tentatively, D is TRBD2 (6 bases). Trimming removed 1 base at V and 5 bases at J, with 14 bases between. Germline V gene sequence: CDR1 MRHNA, CDR2 SNTAGT. The CDR3 runs 15 residues. The CDR3 spells CASSDLGGRRETQYF. The CDR3 bases are TGTGCCAGCAGTGACTTGGGGGGACGCCGGGAGACCCAGTACTTC.

The V and J genes are TRBV6-5 and TRBJ1-5; the D gene is possibly TRBD1 (5 bases). This CDR3 has 14 amino acids. CDR1 is MNHEY, CDR2 SVGAGI, per germline. Trimming pared 6 bases from V and 3 bases from J, leaving 12 bases between. The CDR3 region has the DNA TGTGCCAGCAGCCCGACAGAAGTCAATCAGCCCCAGCATTTT. This sequence encodes CASSPTEVNQPQHF.

This clone was recorded once. The CDR3 is CAWSAGQYGYTF. The DNA for the CDR3 is TGTGCCTGGAGTGCCGGACAGTATGGCTACACCTTC. This sequence joins TRBV30 and TRBJ1-2, with a weak D call TRBD1 (6 bases). The CDR3 extends over 12 amino acids. Germline values: CDR1 GTSNPN, CDR2 SVGIG (reference sequence). V shed 1 base and J shed 5 bases, with 8 bases lying between them.

The genes are TRBV10-3 and TRBJ1-1; 11 bases are a match to TRBD1. Germline values: CDR1 ENHRY, CDR2 SYGVKD. V lost 8 bases, J lost 6 bases, and 5 bases stayed unmatched. The CDR3 contains 13 residues. The CDR3 sequence: CAIGTGGKAEAFF. The DNA for the CDR3 is TGTGCCATCGGGACAGGGGGTAAGGCTGAAGCTTTCTTT.

In its sample, this clone was seen once. The gene calls are TRBV28 and TRBJ2-3; 10 bases map to TRBD2. Germline lookup yields CDR1 MDHEN and CDR2 SYDVKM. V lost 5 bases, J lost 7 bases, and 12 bases stayed unmatched. CDR3 length: 16 residues. This CDR3 is CASSTPAGGPMNTQYF. CDR3 coding DNA: TGTGCCAGCAGTACCCCAGCGGGAGGGCCAATGAATACGCAGTATTTT.

This rearrangement joins TRBV29-1 to TRBJ2-4; TRBD2 is a possible D gene (5 bases). Trimming shortened V by 5 bases and J by 10 bases, and 21 bases separated the two germline ends. The CDR3 totals 14 residues. The V gene's germline CDR1 is SQVTM and CDR2 ANQGSEA. In nucleotides, the CDR3 is TGCAGCGTTCCAAACGGCCGGGATCCTGGAATTCAGTACTTC. Translation gives CSVPNGRDPGIQYF. Together with reference TRBV29-1 and TRBJ2-4, the CDR3 gives the full variable domain: SAVISQKPSRDICQRGTSLTIQCQVDSQVTMMFWYRQQPGQSLTLIATANQGSEATYESGFVIDKFPISRPNLTFSTLTVSNMSPEDSSIYLCSVPNGRDPGIQYFGAGTRLSVL.

The chain joins TRBV7-6 to TRBJ2-3, with D uncertain. V dropped 3 bases and J dropped 5 bases, with 21 bases sitting between them. Germline V gene sequence: CDR1 SGHVS, CDR2 FNYEAQ. This CDR3 comprises 17 residues. The CDR3 loop reads CASSFSRDSNTGDTQYF. CDR3 bases: TGTGCCAGCAGCTTCTCCCGCGACTCCAACACGGGAGATACGCAGTATTTT.

This clone has just a few counts. This sequence joins TRBV5-1 and TRBJ2-5; 12 bases line up with TRBD1. Germline CDR1 and CDR2: SGHRS and YFSETQ. The CDR3 runs to 17 residues. The junction had 12 bases not matched to a gene; V was cut back by 4 bases and J by 5 bases. The CDR3: CASSIGTGGFEVETQYF. The CDR3 DNA is TGCGCCAGCAGCATCGGGACAGGGGGCTTCGAAGTGGAGACCCAGTACTTC.

The rearrangement links TRBV19 to TRBJ2-4; TRBD2 matches 9 bases. CDR3 length: 14 amino acids. Germline lookup yields CDR1 LNHDA and CDR2 SQIVND (reference sequence). Germline trimming cut 6 bases from V and 10 bases from J; bases unmatched to any gene: 10. The CDR3 DNA is TGTGCCAGTAGCCCGGAGGTAGCGGGGGTGATTCAGTACTTC. This encodes CASSPEVAGVIQYF.

The chain employs TRBV5-4 and TRBJ1-1; D remains ambiguous. Germline CDR1 reads SGHNT; CDR2 reads YYREEE (reference sequence). V shed 0 bases and J shed 1 base, with 4 bases lying between them. The CDR3 consists of 13 residues. The CDR3 DNA reads as TGTGCCAGCAGCTTGGTGAGGAACACTGAAGCTTTCTTT. Its translation: CASSLVRNTEAFF.

V gene TRBV6-5 combines with J gene TRBJ2-7; 7 bases fit TRBD2. Trimming took 2 bases from V and 6 from J; bases not matched to a gene: 7. The CDR3 runs to 14 residues. Looked up from germline, CDR1 is MNHEY and CDR2 is SVGAGI. For the CDR3, the DNA is TGTGCCAGCAGTTACGGCGGGAGCCGTCTCGAGCAGTACTTC. Protein product: CASSYGGSRLEQYF.

The chain uses TRBV28 and TRBJ2-5, with D perhaps matching TRBD2 (6 bases). Deletions cut 4 bases from V and 0 bases from J, with 15 bases between. The CDR3 length is 16 residues. Germline CDR1 and CDR2: MDHEN and SYDVKM. CDR3 nucleotide sequence: TGTGCCAGCAGTTCCGCCCACGGGAGATACCAAGAGACCCAGTACTTC. The encoded protein is CASSSAHGRYQETQYF.

J is TRBJ2-5 and V is TRBV12-5; TRBD1 is a possible D gene (6 bases). The CDR3 loop spans 17 amino acids. Deletions cut 3 bases from V and 5 bases from J, with 22 bases between. CDR1 and CDR2 from the germline V gene are LGHNT and FRNRAP. CDR3 protein: CASGFPSTGHWGETQYF. CDR3 sequence (DNA): TGTGCTAGTGGTTTCCCGTCGACAGGCCACTGGGGGGAGACCCAGTACTTC.

CDR3 sequence: CASSPRGGGSYEQYF. The CDR3 DNA reads TGTGCCAGCAGCCCACGTGGTGGCGGGTCCTACGAGCAGTACTTC. The gene calls are TRBV2 and TRBJ2-7; perhaps TRBD2 as D (5 bases). V was pared by 6 bases and J by 1 base, with 16 bases between. Germline CDR1 is SNHLY and CDR2 is FYNNEI. The CDR3 runs 15 residues.

The chain combines TRBV27 with TRBJ1-5; tentative D call: TRBD1 (6 bases). Germline values: CDR1 MNHEY, CDR2 SMNVEV (reference sequence). This CDR3 contains 17 residues. Trimming pared 4 bases from V and 1 base from J, leaving 17 bases between. The CDR3: CASSSGTGSPSNQPQHF. The CDR3 nucleotides are TGTGCCAGCAGTTCCGGAACAGGGTCTCCGAGCAATCAGCCCCAGCATTTT.